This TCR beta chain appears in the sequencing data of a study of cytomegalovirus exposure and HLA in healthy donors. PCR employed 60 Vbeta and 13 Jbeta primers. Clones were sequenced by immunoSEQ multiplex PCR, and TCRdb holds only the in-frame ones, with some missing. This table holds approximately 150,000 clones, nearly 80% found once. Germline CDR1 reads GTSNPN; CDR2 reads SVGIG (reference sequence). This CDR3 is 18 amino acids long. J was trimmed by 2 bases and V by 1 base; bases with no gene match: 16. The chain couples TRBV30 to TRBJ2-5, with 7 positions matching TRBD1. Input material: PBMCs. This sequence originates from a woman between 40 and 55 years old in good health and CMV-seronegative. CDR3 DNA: TGTGCCTGGAGTGCGTATTCGGGATCGGACAGGAGGCAAGAGACCCAGTACTTC. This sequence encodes CAWSAYSGSDRRQETQYF.